What follows are 7 T cell receptor beta chains derived from one specimen sequenced in a study of T cells in Graves' hyperthyroidism and ophthalmopathy. What was amplified from RNA transcripts were TCR beta CDR3 regions. TCR CDR3 underwent first-round RT-PCR with the HTBI primer set. TCRdb passed the multiplex PCR reads through MiXCR, listing each CDR3 protein once. In the table there are 300,000 to 500,000 distinct CDR3 sequences, 15% of which are singletons. Source material: blood. The source is a woman aged 25 to 45 with Graves' hyperthyroidism.

The genes are TRBV5-5 and TRBJ1-1; D remains unclear. The V end lost 7 bases, the J end lost 1 base, and 11 bases lay between the germline ends. The V gene's germline CDR1 is SGHKS and CDR2 YYEKEE (reference sequence). The CDR3 sequence is 13 residues long. CDR3 loop: CASVKSGNTEAFF. For the CDR3, the DNA is TGTGCCAGCGTAAAATCAGGGAACACTGAAGCTTTCTTT.

The sample holds many counts of this clonotype. The chain combines TRBV29-1 with TRBJ1-1, with D perhaps TRBD1 (5 bases). The CDR3 consists of 15 residues. Deletions cut 5 bases from V and 1 base from J, with 17 bases between. The V gene's germline CDR1 is SQVTM and CDR2 ANQGSEA. The CDR3 protein is CSVHARRVGNTEAFF. The DNA for the CDR3 is TGCAGCGTTCACGCCCGCAGGGTAGGGAACACTGAAGCTTTCTTT.

This clonotype was found many times. This chain connects TRBV28 to TRBJ1-1; the D gene is possibly TRBD1 (5 bases). V lost 2 bases to trimming and J lost 5 bases, with 12 bases between them. The CDR3 length is 14 residues. Germline V CDR1 and CDR2: MDHEN, SYDVKM. The CDR3 sequence: CASSLGGVWTEAFF. As DNA, the CDR3 is TGTGCCAGCAGTTTAGGAGGGGTGTGGACTGAAGCTTTCTTT.

This clonotype occurred many times. V usage is TRBV3-1 and J usage is TRBJ1-2, with 11 bases aligning to TRBD1. The CDR3 length is 14 residues. V shed 6 bases, J shed 8 bases, and the junction held 8 bases outside the gene matches. Germline CDR1 reads LGHDT; CDR2 reads YNNKEL (reference sequence). DNA of the CDR3: TGTGCCAGCAGTCCCGGGACAGGGGGATCGGGCTACACCTTC. Residues: CASSPGTGGSGYTF.

This clonotype was detected many times. The chain combines TRBV5-1 with TRBJ2-7, with D tentatively TRBD1 (5 bases). The V gene lost 4 bases and the J gene lost 5 bases, with 16 bases spanning the gap. Germline loops: CDR1 SGHRS, CDR2 YFSETQ. This CDR3 has 14 amino acids. CDR3 in amino acids: CASSLTGHENEQYF. In DNA, the CDR3 is TGCGCCAGCAGCCTTACAGGTCACGAAAACGAGCAGTACTTC.

There are a few counts of this clonotype. This chain connects TRBV11-3 to TRBJ1-6; D is unresolved. Trimming pared 1 base from V and 8 bases from J, leaving 3 bases between. The V gene's germline CDR1 is SGHNT and CDR2 YENEEA. This CDR3 spans 12 amino acids. The CDR3 spells CASSLVHSPLHF. Here the CDR3 DNA reads TGTGCCAGCAGCTTAGTCCATTCACCCCTCCACTTT. Using reference TRBV11-3 and TRBJ1-6 for the parts outside the CDR3, the full variable domain is EAGVVQSPRYKIIEKKQPVAFWCNPISGHNTLYWYLQNLGQGPELLIRYENEEAVDDSQLPKDRFSAERLKGVDSTLKIQPAELGDSAVYLCASSLVHSPLHFGNGTRLTVT.

At least ten counts were recorded for this clonotype. The chain combines TRBV3-1 with TRBJ1-4; TRBD1 agrees at 9 bases. Trimming took 4 bases from V and 5 from J; bases not matched to a gene: 5. Germline assignment: CDR1 LGHDT and CDR2 YNNKEL (reference sequence). The CDR3 consists of 15 residues. CDR3 sequence reads: CASSRGQGRNEKLFF. As DNA, the CDR3 is TGTGCCAGCAGCCGGGGACAGGGACGGAATGAAAAACTGTTTTTT.